This T cell receptor (beta chain) is drawn from a study of T cell changes during pregnancy in multiple sclerosis. The CDR3 has 15 amino acids. TCRdb keeps only in-frame clones here, not all; method: immunoSEQ multiplex PCR. The sample lists fewer than 85,000 clones, about 93% occurring once. This receptor was obtained from a female donor in good health, enrolled as a control in a pregnancy study. The sample consisted of peripheral blood, taken after pregnancy. The V and J genes are TRBV7-5 and TRBJ2-5; the table assigns TRBD2, which was not confirmed against the DNA. TRBV7-5 is termed a pseudogene. DNA of the CDR3: TGTGCCAGAAGCTTAGGGTTTCGTGCTAGAGAGACCCAGTACTTC. Its translation is CARSLGFRARETQYF.